Below, 7 T cell receptor beta chains from the same sample are listed, as sequenced in a study of T cells in Graves' hyperthyroidism and ophthalmopathy. From RNA transcripts, TCR beta CDR3 regions were amplified. When the TCR CDR3 underwent first-round RT-PCR, the HTBI primer set was used. MiXCR, run by TCRdb on the multiplex PCR reads, gives a single entry per CDR3 protein. The sample yields 350,000 to 500,000 distinct CDR3 sequences, approximately 15% seen once. The sample comprised blood. The receptor source for this set is a woman in her late teens or twenties with Graves' hyperthyroidism.

In this sample, this clonotype turned up many times. This rearrangement joins TRBV10-3 to TRBJ2-5; D ambiguous. The V gene's germline CDR1 is ENHRY and CDR2 SYGVKD. The CDR3 is 13 amino acids. Trimming pared 0 bases from V and 5 bases from J, leaving 7 bases between. CDR3 coding DNA: TGTGCCATCAGTGAGTCCCTGAAGGAGACCCAGTACTTC. Protein sequence: CAISESLKETQYF.

This chain links TRBV5-1 with TRBJ1-2; the D is unclear. The CDR3 has 13 amino acids. With 6 bases removed from V and 4 bases from J, the gap between germline ends came to 13 bases. Germline-derived CDR1 and CDR2 are SGHRS and YFSETQ. CDR3 sequence (DNA): TGCGCCAGCACGTCAGATTATCCCTATGGCTACACCTTC. This codes for CASTSDYPYGYTF. Full variable domain (missing parts from reference TRBV5-1 and TRBJ1-2): KAGVTQTPRYLIKTRGQQVTLSCSPISGHRSVSWYQQTPGQGLQFLFEYFSETQRNKGNFPGRFSGRQFSNSRSEMNVSTLELGDSALYLCASTSDYPYGYTFGSGTRLTVV.

This clonotype was seen repeatedly, ten times or more. The chain employs TRBV5-1 and TRBJ2-3; the D is unclear. Trimming left V 0 bases short and J 4 bases short, with 12 bases between. The CDR3 length is 15 residues. Germline-derived CDR1 and CDR2 are SGHRS and YFSETQ. The CDR3 DNA is TGCGCCAGCAGCTTGGCCGTCGGAAGGGCAGATACGCAGTATTTT. The encoded protein is CASSLAVGRADTQYF.

Ten or more counts support this clonotype. The V call is TRBV6-1, the J call TRBJ1-5; 7 bases are shared with TRBD1. The CDR3 contains 14 residues. The trim removed 6 bases at V and 7 bases at J, leaving 9 bases unmatched. CDR1 and CDR2 (germline): MNHNS, SASEGT. The CDR3 DNA is TGTGCCAGCAGACAACTACAGGGGCAACAGCCCCAGCATTTT. This sequence encodes CASRQLQGQQPQHF.

This clonotype has more than one count but fewer than ten. The genes are TRBV10-3 and TRBJ2-1; D is perhaps TRBD1 or TRBD2 (6 bases each). Germline loops: CDR1 ENHRY, CDR2 SYGVKD. V was cut by 0 bases and J by 2 bases, with 14 bases left in between. CDR3 length: 17 amino acids. CDR3 sequence: CAISESIKGGPYNEQFF. CDR3 bases: TGTGCCATCAGTGAGTCGATCAAGGGGGGACCCTACAATGAGCAGTTCTTC.

The CDR3 sequence is CASSLLSGQETQYF. As DNA, the CDR3 is TGTGCCAGCAGCTTGTTAAGCGGTCAAGAGACCCAGTACTTC. The gene calls are TRBV5-6 and TRBJ2-5; possible D gene TRBD2, 5 bases. Germline V gene lookup returns CDR1 SGHDT and CDR2 YYEEEE. Trimming removed 1 base at V and 2 bases at J, with 9 bases between. This CDR3 comprises 14 residues.

This clonotype was observed a few times. The chain has TRBV20-1 and TRBJ1-1; TRBD1 matches at 8 bases. The germline V gene encodes CDR1 DFQATT and CDR2 SNEGSKA (reference sequence). The CDR3 runs to 13 residues. CDR3 region: CRASGGLRTEAFF. The CDR3 nucleotides are TGCAGGGCCTCAGGGGGCCTTAGGACTGAAGCTTTCTTT.